This T cell receptor (beta chain) originates from a study of CD8 T cells in Susac syndrome (dated by TCRdb to about 2019). About the full investigation: Repertoire sequencing was used to test whether CD8+ T cell activation and differentiation in Susac syndrome was antigen driven.

Unmatched junction bases come to 6, with V trimmed by 1 base and J by 4 bases. From the cysteine up to the phenylalanine, the CDR3 has a length of 15 residues. Of all the DNA, just the CDR3 is kept, 45 bases in frame from base 1. From the germline V gene, CDR1 is SQVTM and CDR2 is ANQGSEA. RNA was extracted using the RNeasy kit, and about 0.5 to 1 ug of the RNA was reverse transcribed with random hexamers. The immunoSEQ multiplex PCR assay, covering 54 Vbeta and 13 Jbeta segments, was used to amplify TCR beta CDR3 regions. PCR amplification bias was corrected using a synthetic template baseline for primer optimization and computational correction. Regarding the original processing steps: Only productive sequences were kept, with reads annotated to V, D and J genes according to IMGT and analyzed in immunoSEQ Analyzer. To calculate clonality, Shannon entropy was normalized by log2 of the number of productive unique sequences and then subtracted from one. Public and private clones were assessed among the 100 most prevalent clones of each patient and control. Susac-specific clones were defined as absent from healthy and MS cohorts, over a thousand published viral clones and other ImmuneACCESS disease sequences. TCRdb reran the public reads through fastp at Q25 and MiXCR, keeping productive beta chains. Rows with one shared CDR3 protein collapse into an entry with the most common genes and DNA. The V and J calls shown here were made by TCRdb, not taken from the authors' results. The table for this sample lists 150,000 to 200,000 distinct CDR3 sequences; more than 90% of them were counted only once. Jointly, the top ten make up around 0.14% of the sample.

Peripheral blood CD8+ and CD4+ T cells from healthy donors, Susac syndrome patients and multiple sclerosis patients were profiled by high-throughput TCR beta sequencing. Healthy donors were age- and sex-matched controls. Bulk CD8+ and CD4+ T cells were purified by magnetic negative isolation, while CD8+ TEMRA cells were enriched using FACS. Blood was drawn into EDTA tubes, processed within 24 hours, and PBMCs were isolated by density gradient centrifugation. PBMCs destined for TCR sequencing were cryopreserved in liquid nitrogen and later thawed in a 37 °C water bath. A purity of at least 90% was achieved for sorted or isolated CD4+, CD8+ and CD8+ TEMRA cells. Broad study findings and their caveats: The TCR sequencing and HLA analysis was acknowledged to have included a relatively small number of individuals.

As for this clonotype: There is no known antigen for this receptor. Qualities for individual bases were not recorded, and no much larger clone is one base off.

The sample comprised CD4+ T cells from PBMCs. The V and J genes are TRBV29-1 and TRBJ2-1, and 8 junctional nucleotides match TRBD2. This TCR was recovered from a human donor in good health. The bases read TGCAGCGTTGAAGGGAAGCGGGGGCAATACAATGAGCAGTTCTTC. Its translation is CSVEGKRGQYNEQFF.